The entry below gives a single T cell receptor beta chain sequence along with its context. These data originate in a study of T cell changes during pregnancy in multiple sclerosis. This CDR3 region has 19 residues. With V trimmed by 4 bases and J by 1 base, 13 bases remained unmatched. CDR1 is SEHNR and CDR2 is FQNEAQ in the germline V gene (reference sequence). Profiling relied on immunoSEQ multiplex PCR, and the TCRdb table lists in-frame clones only, not all of them. Seen here are fewer than 50,000 clones, around 91% observed once, and the top ten hold under 0.75%. The sample was CD4+ T cells from peripheral blood mononuclear cells, taken in the second trimester of pregnancy. This receptor was identified in a female donor in good health, enrolled as a control in a pregnancy study. The V and J genes are TRBV7-9 and TRBJ2-1, with TRBD2 matching 10 bases. The CDR3 DNA is TGTGCCAGCAGCTCATTGAGACTAGCGGGTACAAGATCCTACAATGAGCAGTTCTTC. The encoded protein is CASSSLRLAGTRSYNEQFF.